The TCR beta chain described here comes from a study of T cell responses to AZD1222 COVID-19 vaccine. Findings and caveats of the study: A reported finding is that nearly half of spike-specific TCRs target unmutated variant regions. Most donors were white British, females outnumbered males, and clonal diversity was possibly underestimated.

Points on this clone: Its antigen is not identified.

Produced via immunoSEQ multiplex PCR; TCRdb's table is partial and in-frame only. The sample lists under 300,000 clones, just over 90% occurring once. The CDR3 extends over 15 amino acids. Losses at the gene ends were 7 bases for V and 5 bases for J; bases not matched to a gene: 10. Germline V gene data show CDR1 as SEHNR and CDR2 as FQNEAQ (reference sequence). This receptor was taken from an adult in good health. The genes are TRBV7-9 and TRBJ1-4; 7 positions match TRBD1. Specimen: peripheral blood, collected on day 0 of AZD1222 vaccination. DNA for the CDR3: TGTGCCAGCACCACCAGAGGCAGGGGGAATGAAAAACTGTTTTTT. Amino acids: CASTTRGRGNEKLFF.